A single sample is the source of the 5 T cell receptor beta chains below, sequenced in a study of blood T cell repertoires in COVID-19. Libraries were prepared by immunoSEQ multiplex PCR; TCRdb keeps only in-frame clonotypes and omits some of them. The table lists about 180,000 clones, 80% to 85% of them singletons, with about 6.7% in the top ten. Sequences were obtained from peripheral blood. These receptors were taken from a woman between 40 and 55 years old with COVID-19, enrolled during active disease.

The rearrangement joins TRBV2 to TRBJ1-4; D not certain. Trimming pared 6 bases from V and 0 bases from J, leaving 8 bases between. The CDR3 has 14 amino acids. Germline CDR1 reads SNHLY; CDR2 reads FYNNEI. This chain's CDR3 is CASRNSATNEKLFF. CDR3 DNA sequence: TGTGCCAGCAGGAACTCTGCAACTAATGAAAAACTGTTTTTT.

The genes are TRBV2 and TRBJ2-2; no definite D call. Germline V gives CDR1 SNHLY, CDR2 FYNNEI. The CDR3 runs to 13 residues. Trimming took off 7 bases at V and 7 bases at J, with 13 bases between the two ends. Written as DNA, the CDR3 is TGTGCCAGCACCCCACGAGCCGACGGGGAGCTGTTTTTT. Amino acids: CASTPRADGELFF. The full variable domain, rest sourced from reference TRBV2 and TRBJ2-2, is EPEVTQTPSHQVTQMGQEVILRCVPISNHLYFYWYRQILGQKVEFLVSFYNNEISEKSEIFDDQFSVERPDGSNFTLKIRSTKLEDSAMYFCASTPRADGELFFGEGSRLTVL.

This chain connects TRBV27 to TRBJ2-7; D perhaps matches TRBD2 (6 bases). The germline V gene encodes CDR1 MNHEY and CDR2 SMNVEV (reference sequence). The CDR3 contains 16 residues. The V end lost 5 bases, the J end lost 0 bases, and 17 bases lay between the germline ends. The CDR3 loop is CASSPLGGPSSYEQYF. The CDR3 DNA reads as TGTGCCAGCAGTCCTCTGGGGGGACCGTCCTCCTACGAGCAGTACTTC.

The genes are TRBV2 and TRBJ2-3, with TRBD2 identical over 7 bases. V was pared by 6 bases and J by 4 bases, with 7 bases of the junction left unmatched. Germline assignment: CDR1 SNHLY and CDR2 FYNNEI. The CDR3 loop spans 14 amino acids. The CDR3 is CASRKLGLADTQYF. Written as DNA, the CDR3 is TGTGCCAGCAGGAAGCTCGGACTAGCAGATACGCAGTATTTT.

The chain joins TRBV18 to TRBJ2-1; 11 nucleotides line up with TRBD1. The junction had 8 bases not matched to a gene; V was cut back by 4 bases and J by 6 bases. Germline-derived CDR1 and CDR2 are KGHSH and LQKENI. CDR3 length: 16 amino acids. The CDR3, as DNA: TGTGCCAGCTCACGACGGGACAGGGGGAATTCCAATGAGCAGTTCTTC. Translated: CASSRRDRGNSNEQFF.